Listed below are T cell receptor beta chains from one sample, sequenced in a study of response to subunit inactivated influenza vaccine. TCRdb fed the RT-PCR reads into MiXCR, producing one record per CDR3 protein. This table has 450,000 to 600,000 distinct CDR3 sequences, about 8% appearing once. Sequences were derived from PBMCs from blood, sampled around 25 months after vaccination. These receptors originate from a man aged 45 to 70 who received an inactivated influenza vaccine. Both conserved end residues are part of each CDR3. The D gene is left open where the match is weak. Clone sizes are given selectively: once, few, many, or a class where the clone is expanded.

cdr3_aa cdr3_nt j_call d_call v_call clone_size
CSAGQGGLDTEAFF TGCAGTGCAGGACAGGGAGGTCTGGACACTGAAGCTTTCTTT TRBJ1-1 TRBD1 TRBV20-1 many
CSAGEGGREETQYF TGCAGTGCAGGGGAAGGCGGGAGGGAAGAGACCCAGTACTTC TRBJ2-5 TRBD2 TRBV20-1 few
CASSVRGQGYEQYF TGCGCCAGCAGCGTCCGGGGACAGGGCTACGAGCAGTACTTC TRBJ2-7 TRBD1 TRBV5-1 NA
CASSNQRGARKQYF TGTGCCAGCAGCAATCAGCGGGGGGCCCGAAAACAGTATTTT TRBJ2-3 TRBD2 TRBV7-2 NA
CSARGAVGNQPQHF TGCAGTGCTAGAGGCGCGGTAGGCAACCAGCCCCAGCATTTT TRBJ1-5 NA TRBV20-1 NA
CASSYHDSEAFF TGTGCCAGCAGCTATCATGACTCTGAAGCTTTCTTT TRBJ1-1 NA TRBV7-9 many
CASSYRGGGETQYF TGTGCCAGCAGTTACCGGGGGGGCGGCGAGACCCAGTACTTC TRBJ2-5 TRBD2 TRBV6-5 few
CASSLSSALYF TGTGCCAGCAGTTTATCTTCCGCATTGTATTTT TRBJ2-3 NA TRBV12-3/TRBV12-4 many
CSVEGLAGLQETQYF TGCAGCGTTGAAGGACTAGCGGGACTCCAAGAGACCCAGTACTTC TRBJ2-5 TRBD2 TRBV29-1 many
CASSVGIAGDQDNVKNIQYF TGTGCCAGCAGCGTAGGGATAGCGGGAGATCAAGATAATGTCAAAAACATTCAGTACTTC TRBJ2-4 TRBD2 TRBV9 NA
CASSQGKRTEAFF TGTGCCAGCAGCCAAGGGAAGAGGACTGAAGCTTTCTTT TRBJ1-1 NA TRBV3-1 NA
CASSVGRGGNNEQFF TGTGCCAGCAGCGTAGGGAGGGGGGGAAACAATGAGCAGTTCTTC TRBJ2-1 NA TRBV9 many
CASSPHYGDNEQFF TGTGCCAGCAGTCCTCATTACGGTGACAATGAGCAGTTCTTC TRBJ2-1 NA TRBV28 NA
CASSLPWGRSYEQYF TGTGCCAGCAGTCTTCCCTGGGGGAGATCGTACGAGCAGTACTTC TRBJ2-7 NA TRBV28 few
CASSFRAGVNNEQFF TGTGCCAGCAGTTTTCGAGCGGGAGTAAATAATGAGCAGTTCTTC TRBJ2-1 TRBD2 TRBV27 few
CSAREVGADEKLFF TGCAGTGCTAGAGAGGTCGGGGCTGATGAAAAACTGTTTTTT TRBJ1-4 NA TRBV20-1 NA
CASSLAAVTGELFF TGTGCCAGCAGCTTAGCAGCAGTCACCGGGGAGCTGTTTTTT TRBJ2-2 NA TRBV7-2 few
CASSQDKVSLGRSYNEQFF TGTGCCAGCAGCCAAGATAAAGTCTCGTTAGGGCGTTCCTACAATGAGCAGTTCTTC TRBJ2-1 NA TRBV3-1 many